This paragraph covers one T cell receptor (beta chain) sequence. Its antigen remains unidentified. Other nucleotide sequences in the sample specify the same CDR3. The input for sorted-subset replicate PCRs was approximately 210 ng DNA, 25,000 to 35,000 T cell genomes. Clones were sequenced by immunoSEQ multiplex PCR, and TCRdb holds only the in-frame ones, with some missing. Among 2 million to 2.5 million clones listed, more than 85% were seen once. These data are taken from a study of shared clonotypes between healthy human individuals. V was pared by 8 bases and J by 3 bases, with 5 bases of the junction left unmatched. This CDR3 has 13 amino acids. Per the germline V gene, CDR1 is MDHEN and CDR2 is SYDVKM. Study-wide findings and caveats: Generation probabilities were higher for clonotypes shared across all four sorted-subset donors than for unshared ones. Naive CD4 clonotypes overlapped across several donors at roughly 5%.

The split of CD4+ cells yielded CD45RA+ naive and CD45RA-negative memory subsets. The rearrangement uses TRBV28 and TRBJ1-1; 8 nucleotides align to TRBD1. The sample was naive CD4+ T cells from PBMCs. Subset in this sample: CD45RA+ positively selected. The clonotype was recovered from a young man in good health. Some clones in this sample may be carry-over from other donors' samples. In DNA, the CDR3 is TGTGCCAGCCCTGGACAGGGCGACACTGAAGCTTTCTTT. Amino acid sequence: CASPGQGDTEAFF.